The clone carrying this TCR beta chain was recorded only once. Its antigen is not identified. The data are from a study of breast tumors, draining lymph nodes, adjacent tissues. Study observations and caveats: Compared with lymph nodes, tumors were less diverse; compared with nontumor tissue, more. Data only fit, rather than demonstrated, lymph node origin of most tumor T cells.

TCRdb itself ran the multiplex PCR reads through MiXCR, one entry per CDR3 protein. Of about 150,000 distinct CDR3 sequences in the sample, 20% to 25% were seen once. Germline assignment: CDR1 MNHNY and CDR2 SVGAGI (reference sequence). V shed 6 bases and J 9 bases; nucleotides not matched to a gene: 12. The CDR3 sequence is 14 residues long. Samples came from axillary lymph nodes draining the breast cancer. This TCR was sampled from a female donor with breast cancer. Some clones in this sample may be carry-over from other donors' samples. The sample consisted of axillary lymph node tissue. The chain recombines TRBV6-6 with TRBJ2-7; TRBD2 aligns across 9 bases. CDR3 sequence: CASRRSGSTDTQYF. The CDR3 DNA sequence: TGTGCCAGCAGACGTAGCGGGAGCACAGATACGCAGTACTTC.